This TCR beta chain stems from a study of cytomegalovirus exposure and HLA in healthy donors. Germline loops: CDR1 MGHRA, CDR2 YSYEKL. The CDR3 is 15 residues long. The V segment lost 3 bases and the J segment 2 bases; nucleotides outside the gene matches: 3. Findings and limits, study-wide: Cytomegalovirus association was assigned to 150 to 200 TCR beta chains. Among the CMV-associated chains, a few were confirmed in vitro as specific for CMV antigens. Presence/absence results assume similar sequencing depth per donor, which may not hold.

The PCR made use of 60 Vbeta and 13 Jbeta primers. Data came from immunoSEQ multiplex PCR; TCRdb stores just in-frame clones and leaves some out. The sample includes hundreds of thousands of clones, 80% to 90% seen only once; the top ten take roughly 1%. Notes on this clone: The antigen remains unidentified.

This chain uses TRBV4-1 with TRBJ2-7; the match to TRBD1 covers 11 bases. The sequenced material came from PBMCs. The receptor comes from a woman under 30 in good health and CMV-seronegative. In nucleotides, the CDR3 is TGCGCCAGCAGCCAGGACAGGGGGCTTCCCTACGAGCAGTACTTC. It codes for CASSQDRGLPYEQYF.